This T cell receptor beta chain is from a study of T-cell memory formation after mild COVID-19. TCR alpha and TCR beta cDNA libraries carrying sample barcodes and UMIs came from 5'RACE with constant-segment primers. TCRdb re-derived calls from the 5' RACE reads in MiXCR, one entry per CDR3 protein. The sample lists about 540,000 distinct CDR3 sequences; roughly 21% were seen once. Points on this clonotype: The antigen is not known.

Trimming removed 3 bases from V and 0 bases from J; junction bases left unmatched: 7. The CDR3 runs to 16 residues. Germline V gene lookup returns CDR1 SGDLS and CDR2 YYNGEE. Study results and limitations: Pre-infection memory already had some responding clones, implying cross-reactive memory joined. Mainly in CM and EM were contracting CD4+ clones; CD8+ were in EMRA. A second wave expanding day 15 to 37 was CD4+-biased; contracting clones were balanced.

This chain links TRBV9 with TRBJ2-3; 7 nucleotides agree with TRBD1. This TCR was sampled from an adult woman who had mild COVID-19 (a few samples of this study predate the infection). Cell type and time point are not known. Input material: PBMCs or a T cell subset sorted from them (not recorded which). CDR3 sequence: CASSAQGTVSTDTQYF. CDR3 DNA: TGTGCCAGCAGCGCCCAGGGGACAGTCAGCACAGATACGCAGTATTTT.